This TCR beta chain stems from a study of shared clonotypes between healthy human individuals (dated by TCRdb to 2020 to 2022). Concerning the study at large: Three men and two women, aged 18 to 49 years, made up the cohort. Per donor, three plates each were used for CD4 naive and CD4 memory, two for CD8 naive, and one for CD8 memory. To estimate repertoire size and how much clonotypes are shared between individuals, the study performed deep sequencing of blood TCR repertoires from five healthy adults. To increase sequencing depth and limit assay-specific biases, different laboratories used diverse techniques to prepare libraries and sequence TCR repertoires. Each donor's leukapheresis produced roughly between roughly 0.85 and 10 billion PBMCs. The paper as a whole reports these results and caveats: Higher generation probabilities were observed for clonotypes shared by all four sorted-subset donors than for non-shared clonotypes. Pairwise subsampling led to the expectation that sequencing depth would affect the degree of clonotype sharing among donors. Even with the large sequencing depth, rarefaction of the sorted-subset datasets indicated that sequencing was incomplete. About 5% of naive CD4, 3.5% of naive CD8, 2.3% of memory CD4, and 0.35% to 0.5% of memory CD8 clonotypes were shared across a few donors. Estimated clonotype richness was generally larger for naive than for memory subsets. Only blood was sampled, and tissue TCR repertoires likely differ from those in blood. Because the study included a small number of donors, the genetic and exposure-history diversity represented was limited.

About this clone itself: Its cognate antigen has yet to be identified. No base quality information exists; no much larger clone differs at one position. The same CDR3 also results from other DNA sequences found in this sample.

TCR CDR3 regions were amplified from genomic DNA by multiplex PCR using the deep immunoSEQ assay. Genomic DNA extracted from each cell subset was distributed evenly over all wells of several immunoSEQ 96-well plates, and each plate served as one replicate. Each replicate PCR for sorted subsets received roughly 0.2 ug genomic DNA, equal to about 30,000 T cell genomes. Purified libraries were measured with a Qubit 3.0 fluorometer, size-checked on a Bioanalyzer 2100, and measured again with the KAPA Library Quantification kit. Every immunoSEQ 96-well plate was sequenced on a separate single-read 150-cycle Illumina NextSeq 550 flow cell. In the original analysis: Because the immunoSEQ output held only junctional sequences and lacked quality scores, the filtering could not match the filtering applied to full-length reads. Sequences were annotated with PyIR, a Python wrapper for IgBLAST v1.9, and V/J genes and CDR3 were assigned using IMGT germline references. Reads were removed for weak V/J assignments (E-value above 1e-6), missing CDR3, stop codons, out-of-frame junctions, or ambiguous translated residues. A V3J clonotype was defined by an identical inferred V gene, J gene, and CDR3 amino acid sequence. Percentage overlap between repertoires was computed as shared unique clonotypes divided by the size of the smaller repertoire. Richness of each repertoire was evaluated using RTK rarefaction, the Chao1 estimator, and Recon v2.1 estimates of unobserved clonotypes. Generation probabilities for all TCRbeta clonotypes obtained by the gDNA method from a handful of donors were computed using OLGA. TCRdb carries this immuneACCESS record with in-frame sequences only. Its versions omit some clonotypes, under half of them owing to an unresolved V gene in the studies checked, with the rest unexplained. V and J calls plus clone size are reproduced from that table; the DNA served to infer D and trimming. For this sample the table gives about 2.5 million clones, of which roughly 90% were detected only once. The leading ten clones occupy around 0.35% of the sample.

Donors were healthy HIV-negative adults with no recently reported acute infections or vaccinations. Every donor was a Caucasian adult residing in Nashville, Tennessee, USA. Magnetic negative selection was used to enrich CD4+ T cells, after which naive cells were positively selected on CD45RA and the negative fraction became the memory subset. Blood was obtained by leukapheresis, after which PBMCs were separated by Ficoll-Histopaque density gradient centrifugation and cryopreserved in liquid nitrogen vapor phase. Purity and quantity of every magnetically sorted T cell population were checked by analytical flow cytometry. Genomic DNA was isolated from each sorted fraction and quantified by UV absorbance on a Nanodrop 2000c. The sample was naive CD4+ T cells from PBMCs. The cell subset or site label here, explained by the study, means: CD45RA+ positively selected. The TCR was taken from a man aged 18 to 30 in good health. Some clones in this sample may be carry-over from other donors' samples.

The sequence in DNA is TGTGCCAGCAGTTGGGGACAGGGGAACACTGAAGCTTTCTTT. This sequence encodes CASSWGQGNTEAFF. Here the chain combines TRBV5-4 and TRBJ1-1, with TRBD1 matching 9 junction bases. The CDR3 contains 14 residues, cysteine and phenylalanine counted. Of the read, only the CDR3 DNA is kept; its 42 bases are in frame from base 1. After removal of 5 bases from V and 1 base from J, the junction retains 3 bases not matched to a gene. From the germline V gene (reference sequence), CDR1 is SGHNT and CDR2 is YYREEE.